Listed below are T cell receptor beta chains from one sample, sequenced in a study of a mutant IDH1 vaccine in newly diagnosed glioma. Method: immunoSEQ multiplex PCR; TCRdb's copy keeps in-frame clones and lacks some. The data show about 68,000 clones, around 82% seen once. These TCRs are of unknown antigen specificity. Here the sequenced sample was PBMCs, taken from a glioma patient whose treatment included an IDH1 peptide vaccine. Every receptor here comes from a young man with glioma. Both conserved end residues are trimmed from each CDR3. A row's size may be missing; if present it is once, few, many or a size class.

J gene | clone size | V gene | CDR3 protein
TRBJ1-1 | once | TRBV18 | ASSKSGGSAAF
TRBJ2-7 | once | TRBV7-2 | ASSLVPAGYEQY
TRBJ2-2 | NA | TRBV7-2 | ASSFLGENTGELF
TRBJ1-2 | NA | TRBV19 | ASLGRIGYT
TRBJ1-4 | NA | TRBV5-6 | ASSFAPRGARNKLF
TRBJ2-7 | NA | TRBV7-9 | ASSMGQAEQY
TRBJ2-3 | once | TRBV7-2 | ASSFDRATDTQY
TRBJ2-3 | NA | TRBV19 | ASSFGLAGSDTQY
TRBJ2-7 | NA | TRBV15 | ATSSTTGRHPTKQY
TRBJ2-2 | NA | TRBV7-6 | ASSLESGLNTGELF
TRBJ2-7 | NA | TRBV7-9 | ASSSPDRALHHYEQY
TRBJ2-7 | NA | TRBV7-8 | ASSLGRQGEQY
TRBJ2-7 | NA | TRBV4-2 | ASSDTGTLTYEQY
TRBJ1-3 | NA | TRBV4-3 | ASSPDRGTGNTIY
TRBJ2-5 | NA | TRBV6-5 | ASSPSGSQETQY
TRBJ1-2 | NA | TRBV18 | ASSPGGNYGYT
TRBJ2-5 | NA | TRBV25-1 | ASTTPGGGWVETQY
TRBJ1-2 | NA | TRBV19 | ASSILRGSTGSRLLDGYT
TRBJ2-4 | NA | TRBV19 | ASSLVGAKNIQY
TRBJ1-6 | NA | TRBV5-6 | ASSFEGLGNSPLH
TRBJ1-6 | NA | TRBV7-2 | ASSLAGGRNSPLH
TRBJ2-1 | NA | TRBV27 | ASSWGPGDEQF
TRBJ1-6 | NA | TRBV29-1 | SVSRDRENSPLH
TRBJ1-2 | NA | TRBV7-9 | ASSLSMGDGYT
TRBJ2-3 | NA | TRBV27 | ASSPRTSGRDTQY
TRBJ2-1 | NA | TRBV25-1 | ASSGTGDYNEQF
TRBJ1-1 | few | TRBV5-1 | ASGTSGREITEAF
TRBJ1-1 | NA | TRBV11-2 | ASSSIGQPTEAF
TRBJ1-1 | large | TRBV13 | ASSLTEFTEAF
TRBJ2-7 | NA | TRBV28 | ASNIPTRETSGPYEQY
TRBJ2-7 | NA | TRBV5-6 | ASSSDTRVYEQY
TRBJ1-3 | NA | TRBV7-9 | ASSSGPWDSGNTIY
TRBJ2-3 | NA | TRBV5-6 | ASTLGFSDTQY
TRBJ1-1 | NA | TRBV18 | ASSSQGEGTEAF
TRBJ2-6 | once | TRBV19 | ASSRGQGISGANVLT
TRBJ2-3 | NA | TRBV18 | ASSPATRVSAQY
TRBJ1-4 | NA | TRBV6-5 | ASKGGPRSEEKLF
TRBJ1-2 | NA | TRBV29-1 | SVGQGINYGYT
TRBJ1-6 | NA | TRBV9 | ASSVYGTGDSPLH
TRBJ1-5 | NA | TRBV6-1 | ASSESLYSNQPQH
TRBJ2-3 | NA | TRBV18 | ASSPILRDTDTQY
TRBJ2-7 | NA | TRBV11-2 | ASSLEATFYEQY
TRBJ1-5 | NA | TRBV5-6 | ASSLQNQPQH
TRBJ2-5 | NA | TRBV7-9 | ASSPPGRAGETQY
TRBJ2-3 | once | TRBV13 | ASSEIEALMRGGLTDTQY
TRBJ1-2 | NA | TRBV25-1 | ASSEPIRGSYT
TRBJ2-3 | NA | TRBV19 | ASRAGSTDTQY
TRBJ2-1 | NA | TRBV7-9 | ASSLGDGPYNEQF
TRBJ2-2 | once | TRBV9 | ASSVDHGGELF
TRBJ2-2 | NA | TRBV7-2 | ASRPAGGTGELF
TRBJ1-5 | NA | TRBV7-2 | ASSVDRGHQPQH
TRBJ1-5 | NA | TRBV6-1 | ASSVWQGNGQPQH
TRBJ2-7 | once | TRBV29-1 | SVAGVEQY
TRBJ2-1 | NA | TRBV5-1 | ASQIAGSSYNEQF
TRBJ2-1 | once | TRBV7-2 | ASSVTSGRNNEQF
TRBJ2-1 | NA | TRBV7-2 | ASSTRQGDPLEQF